This TCR beta chain comes out of a study of cytomegalovirus exposure and HLA in healthy donors (dated by TCRdb to between 2016 and 2019). The study in broad terms: In an earlier analysis of approximately 500 of the donors, roughly 300 Gb of sequence data and approximately 100 million unique TCR beta sequences from 150 million to 200 million T cells were reported. An early release covering just under 650 HLA-typed donors comprised 250 to 350 gigabases of sequencing data and around 85 million unique TCR sequences. Of the 300 to 500 genotyped donors, 81% were placed in the genetic ancestry cluster associated with self-reported Caucasian donors. The study aimed to test whether cataloging public T cell receptors could reveal signatures of past pathogen exposure. The study profiled the T cell repertoires of approximately 700 subjects by immunosequencing and related them to cytomegalovirus serostatus. A separate validation cohort of over 95 different subjects was used in addition to the approximately 670-subject first cohort. The study combined high-throughput TCR immunosequencing, statistical association of individual TCRs with disease status, and machine learning to predict cytomegalovirus infection status. A later analysis re-examined previously published TCR beta repertoires from just over 650 donors and added high-resolution HLA genotyping to investigate patterns of TCR occurrence. The later analysis used no new phenotypic data to find candidate immune exposures, relying instead on TCR beta sequences and their occurrence across donors. An earlier analysis of fewer than 750 of the donors used high-throughput TCR beta sequencing to judge whether each TCR beta V gene segment behaved as functional or pseudogenic. Donor age, sex, ethnicity and CMV serostatus were collected together with the repertoire data. A later genetic analysis used genome-wide SNP genotypes for about 65% of the 666 donors, treating that subset as a discovery cohort. All discovery cohort repertoires had been generated on a single sequencing platform. HLA typing included class I and class II loci at four-digit resolution. The number of donors typed differed by locus, with about 629-630 for A, B, C, DRB1 and DQB1, 522 for DQA1, 600 to 610 for DPA1, and about 450 for DPB1. Roughly 5 DR-DQ haplotypes were handled as single units for association and clustering because linkage in the cohort was strong. Among roughly 370 genotyped donors of the cohort, an average of roughly 240,000 unique TCR beta nucleotide sequences were sequenced per donor, roughly 20% of them non-productive.

The cohort consisted of 666 healthy bone marrow donors. All cohort members were sampled while nominally healthy, although unrecorded immune exposures were likely present. The donor tested CMV seronegative and was one of the 352 seronegative cohort members. A peripheral blood sample was provided by each donor, and peripheral blood mononuclear cells were used for TCR beta sequencing. Genomic DNA extraction from the blood cell samples was performed with the Qiagen DNeasy Blood Extraction Kit. Results and caveats for the whole study, not just this receptor: A cluster of highly shared sequence variants was judged likely to represent a technical artifact of the sequencing pipeline. Specific HLA alleles were associated with about 17,000 TCR beta sequences at a false discovery rate of 0.05 in a later analysis. A few of the identified cytomegalovirus-associated TCR beta chains were confirmed in vitro to be specific for cytomegalovirus antigens. Roughly uniform sequencing depth across donors was assumed in presence/absence analyses, although this assumption may not hold. Because the 87-base-pair reads could not distinguish some IMGT-functional V segments, including TRBV6-2 and TRBV6-3, those segments were excluded. Across donors, most TCR sequences were observed very rarely, whereas some public TCRs were present in many individuals. The study listed 164 TCR beta chains as associated with cytomegalovirus. It was suggested by the authors that the approach could potentially be generalized to other disease states and immunological phenotypes. Compared with equally common non-associated chains, HLA-associated TCR beta chains in a later analysis were more clonally expanded and had lower generation probabilities. Because counts were too low, some 17 rarely observed V segments, including chromosome 9 orphons, were left out of the earlier analysis of a few hundred of the donors. Several of the top co-occurrence clusters appeared to be linked to parvovirus B19, influenza, CMV and Epstein-Barr virus, according to a later analysis. When HLA alleles, especially DR and DQ, strongly co-occurred, TCR associations were difficult to assign to individual alleles. Correlated functional status among segregating V segments might be attributable to linkage disequilibrium, but an unknown experimental factor could not be ruled out. In a later analysis, most CMV-associated TCR beta chains were found to appear HLA-restricted, with HLA associations seemingly driven largely by CMV exposure. A further reported finding was that TCR beta sequences accurately predicted the HLA-A and HLA-B alleles for most subjects in the first cohort. The cohort was sequenced for TCR beta chains only, and without alpha or paired-chain data the features that could be detected were limited. The only immune exposure information available for the cohort was CMV serostatus. A later genetic analysis associated a missense DCLRE1C variant with V-gene and J-gene trimming of TCR beta chains, and an independent cohort replicated the association. The classifier was reported to diagnose cytomegalovirus status with high specificity and sensitivity in both the original and validation cohorts. A later analysis found that TCR association rates varied across HLA loci, with DRB1 alleles showing the most associated TCRs and HLA-C alleles the fewest. HLA typing was unavailable for some donors at each locus, so association tests used only the typed subset. According to a later genetic analysis, donors in an Asian-associated ancestry cluster had fewer N-insertions in productive TCRs than the roughly 700-donor mean. In an earlier analysis of some 540 of the donors, most TCR beta V segments appeared in productive rearrangements about 87% or about 30% of the time, broadly matching IMGT annotations.

V is cut by 8 bases and J by 3 bases, and the space between the germline ends is 13 bases. Inclusive of the bounding cysteine and phenylalanine, the CDR3 is 13 residues long. Of all the DNA, just the CDR3 is kept, 39 bases in frame from base 1. Taken from the germline V gene, the CDR1 and CDR2 loops are KGHSH and LQKENI. As concerns this clone: Its cognate antigen has yet to be identified. No per-base quality is available; no much larger clone lies one base away.

Preparation of the library involved the immunoSEQ multiplex PCR assay. For the multiplex PCR, a mixture combining 60 forward primers for TCR Vbeta segments and 13 reverse primers for TCR Jbeta segments was used. A multiplex PCR assay on genomic DNA amplified the CDR3 region of rearranged TCR beta genes. On the Illumina HiSeq System, the amplified TCR beta libraries were sequenced as 87-base-pair reads. Processing in the source paper ran as follows. In a later analysis, tens of millions of unique TCR beta chains were counted across the roughly 670 repertoires, and about 9.9 million of these chains were shared by at least two donors. A nearest-neighbor algorithm error-corrected the raw reads and collapsed the reads into unique sequences, merging closely related sequences to remove PCR and sequencing errors. CDR3 sequences were aligned to IMGT reference sequences to assign V, D and J gene segments. For a sequence to be retained, a match of at least six nucleotides was required to both a V gene segment and a J gene segment. A rearrangement was called productive if the CDR3 had no stop codons and remained in frame with V and J, and every other rearrangement was called non-productive. CDR3 was defined by IMGT convention, running from the second conserved V-encoded cysteine to the conserved J-encoded phenylalanine. Sequences without an unambiguous match to a single V gene segment were excluded from the earlier analysis of approximately 600 of the donors. In an earlier analysis of around 600 of the donors, V segments were called functional above 56.7% productive rearrangements and were called segregating when the between-donor standard deviation exceeded 5%. To diagnose cytomegalovirus status from the catalog of TCR beta chain sequences, a statistical classification framework was built. In a later analysis, V and J genes were assigned by comparing TCR nucleotide sequences against IMGT/GENE-DB human TR gene sequences. A later analysis assigned CDR3 sequences and most-parsimonious VDJ recombination scenarios with the TCRdist pipeline. In a later analysis, each TCR beta chain was defined by its CDR3 amino acid sequence together with its V-gene family, and reads without a unique V-gene family were excluded. In a later analysis, 500 to 650 highly shared, low-generation-probability nucleotide sequences were removed to address suspected cross-contamination and a sequencing artifact. In a later analysis, a clonal expansion index for each public chain was calculated from normalized within-repertoire ranks of inferred template counts. A later analysis computed generation probabilities with a VDJ recombination model fitted to out-of-frame rearrangements, and checked the results against IGoR. Hypergeometric tests were used in a later analysis to score TCR-TCR, TCR-HLA and TCR-CMV co-occurrence, with a repertoire-size bias correction applied to the TCR pairs. A later analysis estimated false discovery rates by permuting HLA or CMV assignments 20 times. A later analysis grouped co-occurring TCRs with DBSCAN, adding TCRdist sequence similarity when clustering within HLA-allele-positive subsets. Repertoires with fewer than 30,000 or more than 120,000 public chains, plus five repertoires with anomalous nucleotide sharing, were excluded from co-occurrence clustering. TCRdb retrieved this table from immuneACCESS and kept in-frame rearrangements only. Not all clones are present; in checked studies, unresolved V genes account for under half, and no reason is known for the remainder. The DNA gave D and trimming, while V, J and clone size come from that table. The sample table lists some 140,000 clones, approximately 80% of them with a count of one. The ten largest clonotypes hold approximately 0.86% of the sample.

The sequencing input was PBMCs. This receptor chain uses TRBV18 and TRBJ1-2, with the D gene not clear enough to name. This clonotype was sampled from a woman aged 60 to 75 in good health and CMV-seronegative. The nucleotide sequence is given as TGTGCCAGCACGGCGGGGTTGGACTATGGCTACACCTTC. This encodes CASTAGLDYGYTF. The CDR3, completed at both ends by the reference TRBV18 and TRBJ1-2 genes, gives the full variable domain NAGVMQNPRHLVRRRGQEARLRCSPMKGHSHVYWYRQLPEEGLKFMVYLQKENIIDESGMPKERFSAEFPKEGPSILRIQQVVRGDSAAYFCASTAGLDYGYTFGSGTRLTVV.